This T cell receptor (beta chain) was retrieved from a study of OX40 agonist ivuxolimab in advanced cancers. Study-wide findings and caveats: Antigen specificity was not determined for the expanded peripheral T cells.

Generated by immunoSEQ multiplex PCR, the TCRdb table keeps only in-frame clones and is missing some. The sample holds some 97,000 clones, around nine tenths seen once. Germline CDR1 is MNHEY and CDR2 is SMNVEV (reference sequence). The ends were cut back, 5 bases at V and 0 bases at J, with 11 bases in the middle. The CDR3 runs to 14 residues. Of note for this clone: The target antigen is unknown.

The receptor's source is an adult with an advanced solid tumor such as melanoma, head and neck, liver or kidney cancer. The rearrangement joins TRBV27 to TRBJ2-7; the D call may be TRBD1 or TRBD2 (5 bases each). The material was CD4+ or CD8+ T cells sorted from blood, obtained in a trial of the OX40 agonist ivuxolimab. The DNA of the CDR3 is TGTGCCAGCAGTCCATGGGGACGCTCCTACGAGCAGTACTTC. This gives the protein CASSPWGRSYEQYF.